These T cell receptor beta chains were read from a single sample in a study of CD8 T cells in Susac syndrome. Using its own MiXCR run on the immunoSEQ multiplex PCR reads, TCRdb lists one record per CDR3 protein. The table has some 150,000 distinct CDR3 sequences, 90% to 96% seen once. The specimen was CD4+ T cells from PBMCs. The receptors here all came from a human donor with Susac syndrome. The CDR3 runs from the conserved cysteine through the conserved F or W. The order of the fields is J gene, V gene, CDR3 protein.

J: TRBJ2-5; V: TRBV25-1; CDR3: CASSDDLAGETQYF
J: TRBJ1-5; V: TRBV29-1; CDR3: CSVRVPGGNQPQHF
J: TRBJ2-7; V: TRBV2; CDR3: CASGFQSDYEQYF
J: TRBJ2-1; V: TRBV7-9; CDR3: CASSLTSGSQGWQFF
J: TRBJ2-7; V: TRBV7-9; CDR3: CASSPGQGSEYF
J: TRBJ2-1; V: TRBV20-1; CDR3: CSARGTGYNEQFF
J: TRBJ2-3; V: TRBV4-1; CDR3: CASSRETGTGSDTQYF
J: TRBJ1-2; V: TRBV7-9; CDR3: CASSLTEYGYTF
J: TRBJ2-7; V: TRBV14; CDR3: CASSQAWTTEQYF
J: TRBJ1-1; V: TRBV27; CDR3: CASRFGENTEAFF
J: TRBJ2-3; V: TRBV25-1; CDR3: CASSDSGAGGDTQYF
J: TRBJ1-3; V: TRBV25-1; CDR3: CASSEAVPSGNTIYF
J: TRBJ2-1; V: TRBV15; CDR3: CATSGGGMAGAYNEQFF
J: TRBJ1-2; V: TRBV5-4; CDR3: CASSFGGINYGYTF
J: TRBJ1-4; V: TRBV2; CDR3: CASKQAASTNEKLFF
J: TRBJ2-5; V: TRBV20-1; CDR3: CSAPSAGRGQETQYF
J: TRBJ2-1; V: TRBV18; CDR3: CASSLENNNEQFF
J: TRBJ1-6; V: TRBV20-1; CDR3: CSARAGNSPLHF
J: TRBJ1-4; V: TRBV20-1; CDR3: CSATRQEDGEKLFF
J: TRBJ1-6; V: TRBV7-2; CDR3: CASSLAPDRGNSPLHF
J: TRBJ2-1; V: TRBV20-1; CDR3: CSAPDGGQGYNEQFF
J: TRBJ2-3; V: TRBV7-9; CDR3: CASSPGGGPYTDTQYF
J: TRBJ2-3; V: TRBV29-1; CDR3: CSVEGATSTDTQYF
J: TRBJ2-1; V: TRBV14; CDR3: CASSPGLYNEQFF
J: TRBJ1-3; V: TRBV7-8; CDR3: CASSLGTPASGNTIYF
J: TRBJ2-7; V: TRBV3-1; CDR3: CASSLQGFVHEQYF